This note documents a single TCR beta chain sequence. TCRdb passed the RT-PCR reads through MiXCR, listing each CDR3 protein once. The sample holds hundreds of thousands of distinct CDR3 sequences, approximately 15% seen once. V lost 2 bases to trimming and J lost 1 base, with 8 bases between them. The CDR3 sequence is 14 residues long. The germline gives CDR1 MNHEY, CDR2 SVGEGT. The V call is TRBV6-2 or TRBV6-3, the J call TRBJ2-5; D is unresolved. Sequencing was carried out using memory CD4+ T cells from blood. The source of this sequence is a female donor in good health, serving as a healthy control. This CDR3 reads CASSYEARQETQYF. In DNA, the CDR3 is TGTGCCAGCAGTTACGAGGCGCGCCAAGAGACCCAGTACTTC.